This T cell receptor (beta chain) emerged from a study of T-cell memory formation after mild COVID-19. Study-wide background: For the most part, TCR clusters were specific to one donor.

TCRdb analysed the 5' RACE reads with MiXCR anew, one entry per CDR3 protein. This table has some 310,000 distinct CDR3 sequences, 20% to 25% appearing once. The receptor's source is a man aged 18 to 35 who had mild COVID-19 (a few samples of this study predate the infection). Cell type and time point are not known. The specimen was PBMCs or a T cell subset sorted from them (not recorded which).

The CDR3 here is CASKQQGEAYGYTF. DNA for the CDR3: TGTGCCAGTAAGCAGCAGGGTGAGGCCTATGGCTACACCTTC. The rearrangement joins TRBV19 to TRBJ1-2, with a possible D match to TRBD1 (5 bases). Germline V gives CDR1 LNHDA, CDR2 SQIVND (reference sequence). With 7 bases removed from V and 4 bases from J, the gap between germline ends came to 16 bases. The CDR3 spans 14 residues.